This T cell receptor (beta chain) comes out of a study of immune cell composition in non-small cell lung cancer. Germline V CDR1 and CDR2: SQVTM, ANQGSEA. The CDR3 length is 12 residues. Trimming removed 4 bases from V and 7 bases from J; junction bases left unmatched: 3. This clone was seen a few times. Its cognate antigen is unknown. Produced via immunoSEQ multiplex PCR; TCRdb's table is partial and in-frame only. The sample lists 9,000 to 10,000 clones, approximately 64% seen once, with around 9.3% in the top ten. Frozen unsorted single-cell suspensions supplied the genomic DNA. Study-wide results and caveats: Tumour TCR-beta clonality was not significantly tied to smoking pack-years. Top 10 clone scores and clonality were higher in squamous than adenocarcinoma.

The chain is built from TRBV29-1 and TRBJ1-2; 10 bases are a match to TRBD1. The sequencing sample was made of lung tumor tissue. The sequence came from a human donor with non-small cell lung cancer. The CDR3 DNA reads TGCAGCGTTGTGGGACAGGGGATTGGCTACACCTTC. Translation gives CSVVGQGIGYTF.